The 19 T cell receptor beta chains below were found in one sample sequenced in a study of post-analysis software for immune sequencing data. General observations from the study: TRBV segments more frequent in patients than in controls numbered roughly 5 and included TRBV5-6, TRBV5-1 and TRBV20-1.

These receptors have no known antigen. TCR beta cDNA libraries had unique molecular identifiers. TCRdb reprocessed the PCR reads with MiXCR, giving one entry per CDR3 protein. Of approximately 350,000 distinct CDR3 sequences in the sample, approximately 33% were seen once. Material for sequencing was blood. The receptors were sampled from a girl aged 5-17 years with multiple sclerosis.

The chain uses TRBV6-5 and TRBJ2-2; no clear D. This CDR3 contains 14 residues. V lost 6 bases, J lost 3 bases, and 11 bases lay in between. Germline lookup yields CDR1 MNHEY and CDR2 SVGAGI. CDR3 bases: TGTGCCAGCAGCTCGGACGGATACACCGGGGAGCTGTTTTTT. Translation gives CASSSDGYTGELFF.

Only a few counts were recorded for this clonotype. The chain is built from TRBV28 and TRBJ2-5; perhaps TRBD2 as D (6 bases). This CDR3 is built from 14 residues. Trimming cost V 5 bases and J 0 bases, with 10 bases left between them. Germline assignment: CDR1 MDHEN and CDR2 SYDVKM. DNA of the CDR3: TGTGCCAGCAGTGGGGACTGGAACCAAGAGACCCAGTACTTC. This translates into CASSGDWNQETQYF.

This clonotype has a handful of counts. This chain uses TRBV15 with TRBJ2-1; 10 nucleotides line up with TRBD1. CDR3 size: 16 residues. V dropped 1 base and J dropped 5; count of bases not matched to a gene: 5. Germline lookup yields CDR1 LNHNV and CDR2 YYDKDF (reference sequence). The CDR3 loop is CATSRVAGQGHNEQFF. CDR3 bases: TGTGCCACCAGCAGAGTGGCGGGACAGGGGCACAATGAGCAGTTCTTC.

This chain joins TRBV25-1 and TRBJ1-4; D is ambiguous. V was trimmed by 4 bases and J by 3 bases, leaving 6 bases between them. The CDR3 runs 13 residues. CDR1 and CDR2 (germline): MGHDK, SYGVNS. The CDR3 reads CASSGGANEKLFF. CDR3 sequence (DNA): TGTGCCAGCAGTGGGGGAGCTAATGAAAAACTGTTTTTT. Variable domain in full (rest from reference TRBV25-1 and TRBJ1-4): EADIYQTPRYLVIGTGKKITLECSQTMGHDKMYWYQQDPGMELHLIHYSYGVNSTEKGDLSSESTVSRIRTEHFPLTLESARPSHTSQYLCASSGGANEKLFFGSGTQLSVL.

The V gene is TRBV7-2, the J gene TRBJ2-5, with D unresolved. The end of the DNA fits TRBJ2-7 better, so the J call may be wrong. This CDR3 is 12 amino acids long. From germline, CDR1 is SGHTA and CDR2 FQGNSA. CDR3 residues: CASSSYRREQYF. The CDR3 coding sequence is TGTGCCAGCAGCTCTTACAGACGCGAGCAGTACTTC.

The chain has TRBV12-3 or TRBV12-4 and TRBJ2-2, with D uncertain. With 3 bases removed from V and 5 bases from J, the gap between germline ends came to 13 bases. The CDR3 runs to 15 residues. CDR3 residues: CASSFIDRQTGELFF. Here the CDR3 DNA reads TGTGCCAGCAGTTTTATTGACCGTCAGACCGGGGAGCTGTTTTTT.

This chain connects TRBV12-3 or TRBV12-4 to TRBJ1-1; maybe TRBD1 (5 bases). The CDR3 runs 15 residues. Trimming shortened V by 3 bases and J by 11 bases, and 22 bases separated the two germline ends. The CDR3: CASSFQGSGAESAFF. CDR3 DNA sequence: TGTGCCAGCAGTTTCCAGGGTTCCGGGGCGGAATCGGCTTTCTTT.

This clonotype has only a few counts. V usage is TRBV12-3 or TRBV12-4 and J usage is TRBJ2-7; 7 bases map to TRBD1. The DNA matches TRBJ2-5 better at its end, which makes the J call doubtful. The CDR3 is made up of 16 amino acids. This CDR3 reads CASSFRSGTESETQYF. The DNA of the CDR3 is TGTGCCAGCAGTTTCAGGTCCGGGACAGAGAGTGAGACCCAGTACTTC.

This clonotype was picked up a small number of times. The rearrangement uses TRBV20-1 and TRBJ2-6; no clear D gene. The V gene's germline CDR1 is DFQATT and CDR2 SNEGSKA (reference sequence). The CDR3 is 15 residues long. Trimming cost V 2 bases and J 3 bases, with 11 bases left between them. The CDR3 here is CSARPRGGGANVLTF. The CDR3 DNA is TGCAGTGCTAGACCTAGAGGCGGTGGGGCCAACGTCCTGACTTTC.

The V and J genes are TRBV4-1 and TRBJ2-3, with D possibly called TRBD1 or TRBD2 (5 bases each). Per the germline V gene, CDR1 is MGHRA and CDR2 is YSYEKL. This CDR3 contains 16 residues. Trimming shortened V by 0 bases and J by 0 bases, and 10 bases separated the two germline ends. CDR3 nucleotides: TGCGCCAGCAGCCAAGAGGAGAGGGGAAGCACAGATACGCAGTATTTT. Its protein is CASSQEERGSTDTQYF.

Many counts were recorded for this clonotype. This chain uses TRBV28 with TRBJ2-7, with TRBD1 identical over 8 bases. With V trimmed by 4 bases and J by 2 bases, 4 bases remained unmatched. The germline V gene encodes CDR1 MDHEN and CDR2 SYDVKM. The CDR3 covers 14 residues. CDR3 bases: TGTGCCAGCAGTTGGACAGGGAGCCCCTACGAGCAGTACTTC. It encodes CASSWTGSPYEQYF.

The chain employs TRBV7-2 and TRBJ2-1, with D perhaps matching TRBD1 or TRBD2 (5 bases each). The V and J ends lost 0 bases and 9 bases respectively, with 18 bases between them. CDR1 is SGHTA, CDR2 FQGNSA, per germline. This CDR3 is 16 amino acids long. Written as DNA, the CDR3 is TGTGCCAGCAGCTTAGCTATGGGGGTCCTCGGGCTTGAGCAGTTCTTC. Its translation: CASSLAMGVLGLEQFF.

V usage is TRBV12-3 or TRBV12-4 and J usage is TRBJ2-3, with D uncertain. V lost 6 bases and J lost 0, with 7 bases in between. The CDR3 is 13 amino acids. CDR3 coding DNA: TGTGCCAGCAGAAAGGACAGCACAGATACGCAGTATTTT. Translation: CASRKDSTDTQYF.

The chain links TRBV20-1 to TRBJ2-7, with 11 positions matching TRBD2. Per germline, CDR1 DFQATT and CDR2 SNEGSKA (reference sequence). The CDR3 has 14 residues. V gave up 3 bases and J gave up 5 bases; unmatched junction bases: 6. This CDR3 is CSARTSGVPHEQYF. The CDR3 DNA is TGCAGTGCTAGGACTAGCGGGGTTCCCCACGAGCAGTACTTC.

The chain links TRBV7-2 to TRBJ2-6; perhaps D is TRBD1 or TRBD2 (5 bases each). The CDR3 length is 15 residues. Germline V CDR1 and CDR2: SGHTA, FQGNSA. V was clipped by 5 bases and J by 2 bases, with 10 bases between them. In DNA form, the CDR3 reads TGTGCCAGCAGCGATGAGGGGCCTGGGGCCAACGTCCTGACTTTC. Amino acids: CASSDEGPGANVLTF.

The chain carries TRBV27 and TRBJ2-2, with D possibly matching TRBD2 (5 bases). CDR3 size: 17 residues. With 3 bases removed from V and 6 bases from J, the gap between germline ends came to 20 bases. Germline CDR1 and CDR2: MNHEY and SMNVEV (reference sequence). The CDR3 is CASSFGKLRGLAGELFF. The CDR3 nucleotides are TGTGCCAGCAGTTTCGGTAAACTCCGCGGGTTAGCCGGGGAGCTGTTTTTT.

This clonotype was recorded a few times. CDR3 DNA sequence: TGTGCCAGCAGGCCCCGGGACTTAGGCTACGAGCAGTACTTC. Its translation is CASRPRDLGYEQYF. The chain employs TRBV28 and TRBJ2-7; possible D gene TRBD2, 6 bases. The V gene lost 6 bases and the J gene lost 3 bases, with 15 bases spanning the gap. From germline, CDR1 is MDHEN and CDR2 SYDVKM. This CDR3 has 14 residues.

The chain couples TRBV9 to TRBJ2-2; a weak D match, TRBD2 (6 bases). Between the trimmed V and J ends, which lost 4 bases and 4 bases, there was a span of 17 bases. CDR1 and CDR2 (germline): SGDLS, YYNGEE. The CDR3 loop spans 16 amino acids. The CDR3 DNA follows: TGTGCCAGCAGCCCCCGCCCGGGACTTTCCACCGGGGAGCTGTTTTTT. It is translated as CASSPRPGLSTGELFF.

The table lists this clonotype with a few counts. The V gene is TRBV27, the J gene TRBJ2-4, with 9 nucleotides matching TRBD1. Per the germline V gene, CDR1 is MNHEY and CDR2 is SMNVEV (reference sequence). The CDR3 spans 14 residues. With 4 bases clipped from V and 6 bases from J, the junction kept 4 bases outside the gene matches. The CDR3 DNA reads TGTGCCAGCAGTTCGACAGGGGGAGTAAACATTCAGTACTTC. Protein: CASSSTGGVNIQYF.